Sequencing of this T cell receptor beta chain was carried out in a study of radiotherapy plus CTLA-4 blockade in lung cancer. Looking at the study overall: There were objective responses in approximately 20% of patients, and 30% to 35% had disease control.

Looked up from germline, CDR1 is SGHTS and CDR2 is YDEGEE. This CDR3 has 18 residues. V shed 4 bases, J shed 0 bases, and the junction held 9 bases outside the gene matches. With respect to this clone: Its target is not known.

Chemo-refractory metastatic non-small-cell lung cancer patients received focal radiation with ipilimumab CTLA-4 blockade. Data came from immunoSEQ multiplex PCR; TCRdb stores just in-frame clones and leaves some out. The table has tens of thousands of clones, 88% seen once. Study-wide findings and caveats: Following radiotherapy plus ipilimumab, tumor-derived TCR clones expanded in the blood. Interferon-beta, together with early blood T cell clone dynamics, reportedly best predicted response.

The sequenced sample was peripheral blood, obtained from a patient treated with radiotherapy plus ipilimumab. The V call is TRBV5-8, the J call TRBJ2-3; 12 bases fit TRBD2. This TCR was recovered from a human donor with non-small cell lung cancer whose response to radiotherapy plus ipilimumab could not be evaluated. CDR3 sequence (DNA): TGTGCCAGCAGCCCGGGGCTAGCGGGAGGGAAGAGCACAGATACGCAGTATTTT. Amino acid sequence: CASSPGLAGGKSTDTQYF.